This TCR beta chain was observed in a study of CD8+ T cells in alopecia areata (dated by TCRdb to about 2018). Notes on the research overall: Treated patients were enrolled in an open-label pilot trial of oral tofacitinib, 5 to 10 mg twice daily, for moderate-to-severe alopecia areata. Patients stayed on tofacitinib for 6 to 18 months and then had 6 months of follow-up off drug so that delayed response and recurrence could be assessed. For the treated patients, the SALT score, which quantifies what percentage of scalp surface area is affected, served as the measure of disease severity. To study T cell clonal expansion in alopecia areata, the researchers applied high-throughput TCRbeta sequencing to both the C3H/HeJ mouse model and human patients. In humans, TCRbeta sequencing was performed on scalp tissue and on sorted CD4+ and CD8+ peripheral blood T cells from healthy controls and from patients with patchy or totalis/universalis alopecia areata. Tofacitinib-treated patients had biopsies at baseline and at 4 and 24 weeks of treatment, with a later scalp biopsy in several patients. Scalp clonality was compared across normal scalp (n=4), patchy alopecia areata scalp (n=8), and alopecia totalis/universalis scalp (n=8). RNA was extracted with the PAXgene miRNA kit for fixed scalp, the miRNeasy kit for PBMCs, and the RNeasy kit for mouse skin. Amplification of TCRbeta CDR3 regions was done by immunoSEQ multiplex PCR using 35 Vbeta forward primers and 13 Jbeta reverse primers.

The receptor library was made with the immunoSEQ multiplex PCR assay. For TCR sequencing, RNA was extracted from every sample and reverse transcribed into cDNA to serve as template. SuperScript III was used for first-strand cDNA synthesis, primed with a 2:1 mix of oligo-dT and random hexamers. A synthetic immune receptor repertoire was used to measure amplification bias, and any remaining bias was corrected computationally. Per the source publication's procedure: After raw reads were preprocessed to remove errors, the CDR3 was defined following IMGT conventions as running from the conserved cysteine to phenylalanine. Clonality was calculated as 1 minus Shannon entropy normalized by log2 of the number of productive unique TCRs. CD4 or CD8 identity of scalp clones was inferred by cross-referencing scalp TCRbeta sequences with sorted blood CD4 and CD8 repertoires. TCRdb re-hosts the immuneACCESS table, in-frame sequences only. Its copies lack some clones; in the studies checked, an unresolved V gene accounts for under half of them, and the cause for the rest is not known. That table furnishes V, J and clone size, whereas the DNA furnished D and trimming. Recorded for this sample are 150,000 to 200,000 clones; around three fifths of them occurred a single time. The biggest ten clones account for 14% of the sample.

What the study reported, not specific to this receptor: Because the treated cohort was small and had just a single nonresponder, larger studies are needed to establish links between baseline CD8+ expansion and response. During tofacitinib treatment, many expanded lesional clones remained in scalp and blood, and this persistence may partly explain relapse after treatment is stopped. Compared with mice, TCR sequences shared between patients were less clear, possibly partly because of HLA diversity across the patient population. Compared with normal scalp, lesional scalp had higher clonality and more expanded CD8+ clones, particularly in alopecia totalis/universalis, a pattern that suggests antigenic drive. With tofacitinib, both scalp clonality and the number of expanded CD8+ clones among the top 100 scalp clones went down significantly. Scalp TCR repertoire analysis is complicated because resident alphabeta T cells in normal human skin are also sequenced, whereas mouse skin is dominated by gammadelta T cells.

What the time point label conveys for this sample: 20 to 30 weeks on oral tofacitinib. The treatment or condition label on this specimen signifies: oral pan-JAK inhibitor, 5-10 mg twice daily. Peripheral blood and lesional scalp punch biopsies were obtained from patients with alopecia areata. PBMCs were isolated by density centrifugation and stained for CD3, CD4 and CD8, and CD4+ and CD8+ T cells were sorted on a FACSAria. Between the V and J ends, shortened by 5 bases and 1 base respectively, the junction contains 22 bases. The CDR3 has 18 amino acids, counting the end cysteine and phenylalanine. Only the CDR3 portion is preserved as DNA: 54 bases, with reading frame beginning at the first base. The germline V gene encodes CDR1 SGHTA and CDR2 FQGTGA. Remarks on this clone: Which antigen it targets is not known. There are no base qualities to consult, and no much larger clone falls within one base.

This clonotype was sampled from a human donor with alopecia areata. The sequence links TRBV7-3 to TRBJ2-3, and perhaps TRBD1 as D gene, on 5 matching bases. The material was CD4+ T cells sorted from blood, obtained at week 24, from a patient treated with tofacitinib. The CDR3 is CASSPRRATVSGTDTQYF. Read as DNA, the sequence is TGTGCCAGCAGCCCCCGCAGGGCCACAGTAAGCGGCACAGATACGCAGTATTTT.